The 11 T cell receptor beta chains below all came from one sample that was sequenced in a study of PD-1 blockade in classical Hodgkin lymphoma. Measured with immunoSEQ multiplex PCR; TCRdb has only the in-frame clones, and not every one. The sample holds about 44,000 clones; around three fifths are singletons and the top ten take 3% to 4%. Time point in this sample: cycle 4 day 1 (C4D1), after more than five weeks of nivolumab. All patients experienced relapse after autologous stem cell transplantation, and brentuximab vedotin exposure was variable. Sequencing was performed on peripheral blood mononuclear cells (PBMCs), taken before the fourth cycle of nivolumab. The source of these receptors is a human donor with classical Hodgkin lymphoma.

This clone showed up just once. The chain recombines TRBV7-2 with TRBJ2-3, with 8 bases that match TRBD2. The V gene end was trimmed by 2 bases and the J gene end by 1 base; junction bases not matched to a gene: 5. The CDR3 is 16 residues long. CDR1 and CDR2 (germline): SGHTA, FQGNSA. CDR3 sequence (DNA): TGTGCCAGCAGCTTATGGGCACTAGCGGGCACAGATACGCAGTATTTT. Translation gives CASSLWALAGTDTQYF.

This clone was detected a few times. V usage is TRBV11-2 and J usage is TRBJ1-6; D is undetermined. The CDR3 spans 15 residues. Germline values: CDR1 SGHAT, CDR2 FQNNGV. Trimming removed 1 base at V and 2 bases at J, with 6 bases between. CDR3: CASSLGAAYNSPLHF. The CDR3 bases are TGTGCCAGCAGCTTAGGTGCGGCCTATAATTCACCCCTCCACTTT.

In DNA, the CDR3 is TGTGCCACTGCCGAGAGGGGATTTTCTGGGGCCAACGTCCTGACTTTC. Its protein is CATAERGFSGANVLTF. This chain uses TRBV10-3 with TRBJ2-6; D is tentatively TRBD1 or TRBD2 (5 bases each). Trimming removed 10 bases from V and 1 base from J, with 17 bases in between. Germline V gene sequence: CDR1 ENHRY, CDR2 SYGVKD. The CDR3 is made up of 16 amino acids.

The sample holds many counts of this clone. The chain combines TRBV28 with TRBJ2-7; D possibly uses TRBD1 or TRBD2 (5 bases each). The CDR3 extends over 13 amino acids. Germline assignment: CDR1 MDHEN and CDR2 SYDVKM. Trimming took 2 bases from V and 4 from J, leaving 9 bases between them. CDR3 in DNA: TGTGCCAGCAGTTTAGGGACGGTTTACGAGCAGTACTTC. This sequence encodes CASSLGTVYEQYF.

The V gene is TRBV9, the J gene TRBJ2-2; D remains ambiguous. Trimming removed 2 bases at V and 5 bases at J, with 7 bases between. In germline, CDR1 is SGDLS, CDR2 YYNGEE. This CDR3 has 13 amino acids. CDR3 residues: CASSVTLTGELFF. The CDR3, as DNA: TGTGCCAGCAGCGTGACCCTTACCGGGGAGCTGTTTTTT.

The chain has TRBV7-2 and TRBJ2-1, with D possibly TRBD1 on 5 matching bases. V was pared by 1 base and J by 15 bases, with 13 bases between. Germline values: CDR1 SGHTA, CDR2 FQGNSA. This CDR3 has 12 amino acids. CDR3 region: CASSLEGPPVFF. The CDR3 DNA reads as TGTGCCAGCAGCTTAGAGGGGCCTCCAGTGTTCTTC.

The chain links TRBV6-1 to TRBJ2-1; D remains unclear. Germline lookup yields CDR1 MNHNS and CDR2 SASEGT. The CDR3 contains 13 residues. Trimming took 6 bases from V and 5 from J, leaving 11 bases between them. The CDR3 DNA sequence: TGTGCCAGCAGCCCTAGACTCAACAATGAGCAGTTCTTC. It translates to CASSPRLNNEQFF.

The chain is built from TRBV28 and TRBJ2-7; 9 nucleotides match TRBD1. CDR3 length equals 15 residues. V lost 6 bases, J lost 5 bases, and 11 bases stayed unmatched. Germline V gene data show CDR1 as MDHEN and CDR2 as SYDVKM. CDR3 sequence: CASRTTGTGHHEQYF. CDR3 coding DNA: TGTGCCAGCAGAACAACCGGGACAGGGCACCACGAGCAGTACTTC. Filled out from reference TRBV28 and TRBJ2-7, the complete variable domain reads DVKVTQSSRYLVKRTGEKVFLECVQDMDHENMFWYRQDPGLGLRLIYFSYDVKMKEKGDIPEGYSVSREKKERFSLILESASTNQTSMYLCASRTTGTGHHEQYFGPGTRLTVT.

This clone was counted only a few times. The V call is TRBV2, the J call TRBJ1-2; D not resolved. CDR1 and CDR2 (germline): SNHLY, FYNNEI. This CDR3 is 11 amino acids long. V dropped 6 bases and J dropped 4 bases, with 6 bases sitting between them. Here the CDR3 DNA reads TGTGCCAGCAGGACAAGCTATGGCTACACCTTC. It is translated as CASRTSYGYTF.

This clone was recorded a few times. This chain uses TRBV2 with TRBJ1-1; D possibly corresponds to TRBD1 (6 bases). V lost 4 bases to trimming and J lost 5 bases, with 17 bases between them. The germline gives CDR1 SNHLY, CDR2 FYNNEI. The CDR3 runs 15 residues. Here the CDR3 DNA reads TGTGCCAGCAGTGGGGGGGCGGGAGGTGGAACTGAAGCTTTCTTT. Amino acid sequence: CASSGGAGGGTEAFF.

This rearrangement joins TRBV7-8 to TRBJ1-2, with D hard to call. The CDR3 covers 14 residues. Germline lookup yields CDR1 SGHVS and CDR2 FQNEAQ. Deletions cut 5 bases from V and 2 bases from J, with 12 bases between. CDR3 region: CASSRLKENYGYTF. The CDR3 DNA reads TGTGCCAGCAGCCGCCTCAAGGAAAACTATGGCTACACCTTC.